These T cell receptor beta chains were read from a single sample in a study of blood T cells in healthy people across ages. TCRdb ran MiXCR on the 5' RACE reads and lists one entry per CDR3 protein. This sample has around 800,000 distinct CDR3 sequences; around 68% occur once, and the top ten carry about a quarter. The sample consisted of blood. These receptors all stem from a man aged 25 to 40 in good health. The CDR3 runs from the conserved cysteine through the conserved F or W. The order of the fields is CDR3 protein, CDR3 DNA, J gene, V gene, clone size, D gene. D genes are given only for firm matches. Some rows mark clone size as missing; the rest say once, few, many or name a class of expanded clone.

CDR3aa: CASSYGQPPNSYEQYF; CDR3nt: TGTGCCAGCAGTTACGGACAGCCACCTAACTCCTACGAGCAGTACTTC; j_gene: TRBJ2-7; v_gene: TRBV6-6; abundance: few; d_gene: -
CDR3aa: CASSFTVAANYGYTF; CDR3nt: TGTGCCAGCAGCTTTACGGTGGCGGCTAACTATGGCTACACCTTC; j_gene: TRBJ1-2; v_gene: TRBV9; abundance: -; d_gene: -
CDR3aa: CDSSDKTGANSPLHF; CDR3nt: TGTGACAGCAGCGACAAGACAGGGGCCAATTCACCCCTCCACTTT; j_gene: TRBJ1-6; v_gene: TRBV7-9; abundance: -; d_gene: TRBD1
CDR3aa: CSARRTGFNQPQHF; CDR3nt: TGCAGTGCCCGAAGAACAGGGTTCAATCAGCCCCAGCATTTT; j_gene: TRBJ1-5; v_gene: TRBV20-1; abundance: few; d_gene: -
CDR3aa: CASSPRWDRGNEQFF; CDR3nt: TGTGCCAGCAGCCCCCGGTGGGACAGGGGCAATGAGCAGTTCTTC; j_gene: TRBJ2-1; v_gene: TRBV7-8; abundance: -; d_gene: TRBD1
CDR3aa: CASSLTLAGSQDTQYF; CDR3nt: TGTGCCAGCAGTTTGACCTTAGCGGGGAGTCAAGATACGCAGTATTTT; j_gene: TRBJ2-3; v_gene: TRBV28; abundance: once; d_gene: TRBD2
CDR3aa: CSAGQGGTNEQYF; CDR3nt: TGCAGTGCTGGACAGGGGGGAACAAACGAGCAGTACTTC; j_gene: TRBJ2-7; v_gene: TRBV20-1; abundance: -; d_gene: TRBD1
CDR3aa: CASSYNMGQGYEQYF; CDR3nt: TGTGCCAGCAGTTATAACATGGGACAGGGCTACGAGCAGTACTTC; j_gene: TRBJ2-7; v_gene: TRBV6-1; abundance: few; d_gene: TRBD1
CDR3aa: CASSPNRGGVAEAFF; CDR3nt: TGTGCCAGCAGCCCAAACAGGGGAGGGGTGGCTGAAGCTTTCTTT; j_gene: TRBJ1-1; v_gene: TRBV7-9; abundance: once; d_gene: TRBD1
CDR3aa: CASSFVSEYEQYF; CDR3nt: TGTGCCAGCAGCTTCGTCAGTGAATACGAGCAGTACTTC; j_gene: TRBJ2-7; v_gene: TRBV7-2; abundance: many; d_gene: -
CDR3aa: CASSLRQLNRTQYF; CDR3nt: TGTGCCAGCAGTTTAAGGCAGTTGAACCGTACGCAGTATTTT; j_gene: TRBJ2-3; v_gene: TRBV12-3/TRBV12-4; abundance: few; d_gene: -
CDR3aa: CSATPEHGLEETQYF; CDR3nt: TGCAGTGCGACCCCCGAACACGGATTGGAAGAGACCCAGTACTTC; j_gene: TRBJ2-5; v_gene: TRBV20-1; abundance: -; d_gene: -
CDR3aa: CASSQSFSGTEAFF; CDR3nt: TGTGCCAGCAGCCAATCGTTTTCAGGAACTGAAGCTTTCTTT; j_gene: TRBJ1-1; v_gene: TRBV16; abundance: -; d_gene: -
CDR3aa: CATSEPGRLDTQYF; CDR3nt: TGTGCCACCAGTGAACCGGGCCGACTGGATACGCAGTATTTT; j_gene: TRBJ2-3; v_gene: TRBV24-1; abundance: -; d_gene: -
CDR3aa: CASLLRGGTDTQYF; CDR3nt: TGTGCCAGCCTCTTGCGGGGCGGCACAGATACGCAGTATTTT; j_gene: TRBJ2-3; v_gene: TRBV2; abundance: -; d_gene: -
CDR3aa: CASSERDGYTF; CDR3nt: TGTGCCAGCAGTGAACGGGATGGCTACACCTTC; j_gene: TRBJ1-2; v_gene: TRBV10-3; abundance: -; d_gene: -
CDR3aa: CSVAETGGDEQYF; CDR3nt: TGCAGCGTTGCTGAGACAGGGGGGGACGAGCAGTACTTC; j_gene: TRBJ2-7; v_gene: TRBV29-1; abundance: -; d_gene: TRBD1
CDR3aa: CASSPEGAYGYTF; CDR3nt: TGTGCCAGCAGCCCCGAGGGGGCTTATGGCTACACCTTC; j_gene: TRBJ1-2; v_gene: TRBV11-2; abundance: -; d_gene: TRBD1
CDR3aa: CASSLTSGGGSEQFF; CDR3nt: TGTGCCAGCAGTTTAACTAGCGGGGGGGGTAGTGAGCAGTTCTTC; j_gene: TRBJ2-1; v_gene: TRBV12-3/TRBV12-4; abundance: -; d_gene: TRBD2
CDR3aa: CASSVDSQGDYGYTF; CDR3nt: TGTGCCAGCAGCGTGGACAGCCAGGGGGACTATGGCTACACCTTC; j_gene: TRBJ1-2; v_gene: TRBV9; abundance: few; d_gene: TRBD1
CDR3aa: CSLYSGGDSYNEQFF; CDR3nt: TGCAGCCTCTATAGCGGGGGGGACTCCTACAATGAGCAGTTCTTC; j_gene: TRBJ2-1; v_gene: TRBV29-1; abundance: -; d_gene: TRBD2
CDR3aa: CASSFSRARSTDTQYF; CDR3nt: TGTGCCAGCAGCTTTAGCCGGGCCAGAAGCACAGATACGCAGTATTTT; j_gene: TRBJ2-3; v_gene: TRBV5-5; abundance: -; d_gene: -
CDR3aa: CASADRALDSPLHF; CDR3nt: TGTGCCAGCGCGGACAGGGCGCTTGATTCACCCCTCCACTTT; j_gene: TRBJ1-6; v_gene: TRBV2; abundance: -; d_gene: TRBD1
CDR3aa: CASSPHLLEQYF; CDR3nt: TGTGCCAGCAGCCCACACCTTCTAGAACAGTACTTC; j_gene: TRBJ2-4; v_gene: TRBV5-5; abundance: -; d_gene: -
CDR3aa: CASSQGRTYNEQFF; CDR3nt: TGTGCCAGCAGCCAAGGTCGTACCTACAATGAGCAGTTCTTC; j_gene: TRBJ2-1; v_gene: TRBV3-1; abundance: -; d_gene: -
CDR3aa: CASSQGSSNQPQHF; CDR3nt: TGTGCCAGCAGCCAAGGGTCGAGCAATCAGCCCCAGCATTTT; j_gene: TRBJ1-5; v_gene: TRBV4-2; abundance: -; d_gene: -
CDR3aa: CASSLSGGHTEAFF; CDR3nt: TGCGCCAGCAGCTTGTCCGGGGGACACACTGAAGCTTTCTTT; j_gene: TRBJ1-1; v_gene: TRBV5-1; abundance: -; d_gene: -
CDR3aa: CASSLRGVGANVLTF; CDR3nt: TGTGCCAGCAGTCTCAGAGGGGTAGGGGCCAACGTCCTGACTTTC; j_gene: TRBJ2-6; v_gene: TRBV4-2; abundance: few; d_gene: -
CDR3aa: CSVEALSSGGVYNEQFF; CDR3nt: TGCAGCGTTGAAGCCCTGAGTAGCGGGGGGGTTTACAATGAGCAGTTCTTC; j_gene: TRBJ2-1; v_gene: TRBV29-1; abundance: -; d_gene: TRBD2
CDR3aa: CTGSWDRGTEAFF; CDR3nt: TGCACCGGCAGTTGGGACCGGGGCACTGAAGCTTTCTTT; j_gene: TRBJ1-1; v_gene: TRBV29-1; abundance: -; d_gene: -
CDR3aa: CASSVGGGGAYNEQFF; CDR3nt: TGTGCCAGCAGCGTTGGCGGCGGGGGGGCTTACAATGAGCAGTTCTTC; j_gene: TRBJ2-1; v_gene: TRBV9; abundance: few; d_gene: TRBD2
CDR3aa: CASSQNGGAYGYTF; CDR3nt: TGTGCCAGCAGCCAAAACGGGGGCGCCTATGGCTACACCTTC; j_gene: TRBJ1-2; v_gene: TRBV4-2; abundance: -; d_gene: -
CDR3aa: CASRPPGQGDEQFF; CDR3nt: TGCGCCAGCAGACCTCCGGGACAGGGGGATGAGCAGTTCTTC; j_gene: TRBJ2-1; v_gene: TRBV5-1; abundance: many; d_gene: TRBD1
CDR3aa: CASSQEWAGVSYEQYF; CDR3nt: TGCGCCAGCAGCCAAGAATGGGCGGGGGTTTCCTACGAGCAGTACTTC; j_gene: TRBJ2-7; v_gene: TRBV4-3; abundance: -; d_gene: TRBD2
CDR3aa: CASSQDFGSKETQYF; CDR3nt: TGCGCCAGCAGCCAAGATTTCGGGTCTAAAGAGACCCAGTACTTC; j_gene: TRBJ2-5; v_gene: TRBV4-1; abundance: -; d_gene: -
CDR3aa: CSVEKEGSGANVLTF; CDR3nt: TGCAGCGTTGAAAAGGAGGGATCTGGGGCCAACGTCCTGACTTTC; j_gene: TRBJ2-6; v_gene: TRBV29-1; abundance: many; d_gene: -
CDR3aa: CASSPWTGEENSPLHF; CDR3nt: TGCGCCAGCAGCCCGTGGACAGGGGAAGAGAATTCACCCCTCCACTTT; j_gene: TRBJ1-6; v_gene: TRBV5-1; abundance: -; d_gene: TRBD1
CDR3aa: CSVEGVGYEQYF; CDR3nt: TGCAGCGTTGAGGGGGTTGGCTACGAGCAGTACTTC; j_gene: TRBJ2-7; v_gene: TRBV29-1; abundance: few; d_gene: -
CDR3aa: CASSVAGSSCNEQFF; CDR3nt: TGTGCCAGCAGCGTAGCGGGGAGCTCCTGCAATGAGCAGTTCTTC; j_gene: TRBJ2-1; v_gene: TRBV9; abundance: -; d_gene: -
CDR3aa: CASSYMGPLSAQYF; CDR3nt: TGTGCCAGCAGTTACATGGGACCCTTATCGGCCCAGTACTTC; j_gene: TRBJ2-5; v_gene: TRBV6-2/TRBV6-3; abundance: few; d_gene: -
CDR3aa: CASSRRGDEQYF; CDR3nt: TGTGCCAGCAGCCGCCGAGGAGACGAGCAGTACTTC; j_gene: TRBJ2-7; v_gene: TRBV6-5; abundance: -; d_gene: -
CDR3aa: CATSRTGSTDTQYF; CDR3nt: TGTGCCACCAGCAGGACAGGATCCACAGATACGCAGTATTTT; j_gene: TRBJ2-3; v_gene: TRBV15; abundance: -; d_gene: -
CDR3aa: CASSHHSGGAGNEQFF; CDR3nt: TGTGCCAGCAGCCACCATAGCGGGGGGGCTGGTAATGAGCAGTTCTTC; j_gene: TRBJ2-1; v_gene: TRBV7-3; abundance: -; d_gene: TRBD2
CDR3aa: CASSYAKGNQPQHF; CDR3nt: TGTGCCAGCAGTTACGCTAAAGGCAATCAGCCCCAGCATTTT; j_gene: TRBJ1-5; v_gene: TRBV6-5; abundance: -; d_gene: -
CDR3aa: CASSYGRGGEQFF; CDR3nt: TGTGCCAGCAGTTACGGTCGGGGCGGGGAGCAGTTCTTC; j_gene: TRBJ2-1; v_gene: TRBV6-5; abundance: -; d_gene: -
CDR3aa: CASSQLPSEDRNEQFF; CDR3nt: TGCGCCAGCAGCCAACTCCCTAGCGAGGATCGAAATGAGCAGTTCTTC; j_gene: TRBJ2-1; v_gene: TRBV4-1; abundance: -; d_gene: -
CDR3aa: CASSWTGDDYGYTF; CDR3nt: TGTGCCAGCAGCTGGACAGGGGATGACTATGGCTACACCTTC; j_gene: TRBJ1-2; v_gene: TRBV11-2; abundance: -; d_gene: TRBD1
CDR3aa: CASSYSSIAPGANVLTF; CDR3nt: TGTGCCAGCAGTTACTCGTCAATAGCCCCTGGGGCCAACGTCCTGACTTTC; j_gene: TRBJ2-6; v_gene: TRBV6-5; abundance: -; d_gene: -
CDR3aa: CAWSVRGTEAFF; CDR3nt: TGTGCCTGGAGTGTACGAGGCACTGAAGCTTTCTTT; j_gene: TRBJ1-1; v_gene: TRBV30; abundance: -; d_gene: -
CDR3aa: CASVKGTSTGSAYEQYF; CDR3nt: TGTGCCAGCGTAAAAGGGACTAGCACAGGTAGCGCCTACGAGCAGTACTTC; j_gene: TRBJ2-7; v_gene: TRBV2; abundance: few; d_gene: TRBD2
CDR3aa: CASSTLGGNSPLHF; CDR3nt: TGTGCCAGCAGCACCTTGGGGGGGAATTCACCCCTCCACTTT; j_gene: TRBJ1-6; v_gene: TRBV4-2; abundance: many; d_gene: -
CDR3aa: CAFLGGGDEQFF; CDR3nt: TGTGCCTTCTTGGGGGGGGGCGATGAGCAGTTCTTC; j_gene: TRBJ2-1; v_gene: TRBV30; abundance: -; d_gene: -
CDR3aa: CASSYGRGGEQYF; CDR3nt: TGTGCCAGCAGTTACGGCAGGGGCGGCGAGCAGTACTTC; j_gene: TRBJ2-7; v_gene: TRBV6-2/TRBV6-3; abundance: -; d_gene: -
CDR3aa: CASSYYGTQYQETQYF; CDR3nt: TGTGCCAGCAGTTACTACGGGACACAGTACCAAGAGACCCAGTACTTC; j_gene: TRBJ2-5; v_gene: TRBV6-5; abundance: few; d_gene: -
CDR3aa: CASSVAFQGASYGYTF; CDR3nt: TGTGCCAGCAGCGTAGCCTTTCAGGGGGCTTCCTATGGCTACACCTTC; j_gene: TRBJ1-2; v_gene: TRBV9; abundance: -; d_gene: TRBD1